This section outlines one T cell receptor beta chain sequence together with its context. One entry per CDR3 protein results from TCRdb running MiXCR on the 5' RACE reads. This table has tens of thousands of distinct CDR3 sequences, approximately 24% appearing once. The V gene's germline CDR1 is MDHEN and CDR2 SYDVKM. Trimming cost V 5 bases and J 5 bases, with 22 bases left between them. This CDR3 region has 16 residues. The sample comprised tumor-infiltrating naive CD4+ T cells sorted from the breast tumor. Regarding subset: naive CD4+ T cells, CD4+CD45RA+CD25-. This TCR derives from a female donor with breast cancer. The chain carries TRBV28 and TRBJ2-7; D is tentatively TRBD1 or TRBD2 (5 bases each). The CDR3 loop is CASSGGTRLDGNEQYF. The DNA of the CDR3 is TGTGCCAGCAGTGGGGGAACGAGGTTAGATGGAAACGAGCAGTACTTC.